One T cell receptor beta chain is described in this entry. Antigen specificity is unknown. This entry is derived from a study of graft-versus-host responses after intestinal transplantation. Study details: Grafts that recipients had were multivisceral, liver-intestinal, or isolated intestinal transplants. Recipients were all induced with anti-thymocyte globulin, then given tacrolimus and steroids for about three years.

This table comes from immunoSEQ multiplex PCR, and its TCRdb copy is limited to in-frame clones, with some not included. The sample contains about 96,000 clones, more than 85% of which appear only once. Findings and caveats of the study: The highest levels of circulating GvH clones went along with early declines in HvG clones after transplant. Some patients had graft-donor T cell macrochimerism. In their allografts, the ratios of graft-versus-host to host-versus-graft T cell clones were high.

Sample: unstimulated CD4+ T cells sorted from spleen or lymph node cells, taken before intestinal transplant. This clonotype was obtained from a human donor who received an intestinal transplant.

The CDR3: CASSQVAGGDEQYF. DNA of the CDR3: TGCGCCAGCAGCCAAGTTGCGGGAGGGGACGAGCAGTACTTC. The chain uses TRBV4-1 and TRBJ2-7; 9 nucleotides align to TRBD2. This CDR3 spans 14 amino acids. The trim removed 1 base at V and 5 bases at J, leaving 3 bases unmatched. Germline lookup yields CDR1 MGHRA and CDR2 YSYEKL.